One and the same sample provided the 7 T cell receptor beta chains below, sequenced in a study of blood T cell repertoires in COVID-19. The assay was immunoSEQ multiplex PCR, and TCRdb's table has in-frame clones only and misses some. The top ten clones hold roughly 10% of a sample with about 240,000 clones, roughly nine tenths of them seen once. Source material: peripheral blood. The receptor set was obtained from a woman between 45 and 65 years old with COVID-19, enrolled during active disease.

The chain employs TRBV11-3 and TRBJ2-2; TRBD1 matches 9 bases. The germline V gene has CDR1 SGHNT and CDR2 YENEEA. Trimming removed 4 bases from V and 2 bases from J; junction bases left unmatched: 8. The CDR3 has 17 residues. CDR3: CASSSPPGQGNTGELFF. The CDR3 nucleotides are TGTGCCAGCAGCTCACCACCGGGACAGGGAAACACCGGGGAGCTGTTTTTT.

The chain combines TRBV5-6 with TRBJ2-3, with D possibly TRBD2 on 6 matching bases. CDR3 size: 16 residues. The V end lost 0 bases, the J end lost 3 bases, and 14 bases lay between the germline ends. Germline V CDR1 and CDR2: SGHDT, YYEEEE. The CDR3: CASSLAGSGLTDTQYF. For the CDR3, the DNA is TGTGCCAGCAGCTTGGCAGGTAGCGGTCTAACAGATACGCAGTATTTT.

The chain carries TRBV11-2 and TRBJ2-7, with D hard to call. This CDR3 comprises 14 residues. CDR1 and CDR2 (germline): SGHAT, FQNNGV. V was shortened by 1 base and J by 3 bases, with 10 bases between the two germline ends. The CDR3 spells CASSLGGVLYEQYF. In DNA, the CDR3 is TGTGCCAGCAGCTTAGGTGGAGTTCTCTACGAGCAGTACTTC.

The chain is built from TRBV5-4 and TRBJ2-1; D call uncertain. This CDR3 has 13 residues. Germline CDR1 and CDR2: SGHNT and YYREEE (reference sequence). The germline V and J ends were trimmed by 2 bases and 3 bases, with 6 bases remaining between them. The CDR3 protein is CASSLHLYNEQFF. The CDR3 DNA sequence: TGTGCCAGCAGCTTACATCTCTACAATGAGCAGTTCTTC.

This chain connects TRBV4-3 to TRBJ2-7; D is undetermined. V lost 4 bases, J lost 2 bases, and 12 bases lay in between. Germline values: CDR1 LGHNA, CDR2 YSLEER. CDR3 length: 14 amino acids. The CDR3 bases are TGCGCCAGCAGCCGGTGGGTGGGCACCTACGAGCAGTACTTC. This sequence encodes CASSRWVGTYEQYF.

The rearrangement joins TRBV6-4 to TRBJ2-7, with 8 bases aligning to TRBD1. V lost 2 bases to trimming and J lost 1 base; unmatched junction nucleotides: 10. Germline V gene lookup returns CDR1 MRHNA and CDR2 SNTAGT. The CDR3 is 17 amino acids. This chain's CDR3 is CASSDPQGASISYEQYV. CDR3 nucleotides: TGTGCCAGCAGTGACCCGCAGGGGGCGTCGATTTCCTACGAGCAGTACGTC.

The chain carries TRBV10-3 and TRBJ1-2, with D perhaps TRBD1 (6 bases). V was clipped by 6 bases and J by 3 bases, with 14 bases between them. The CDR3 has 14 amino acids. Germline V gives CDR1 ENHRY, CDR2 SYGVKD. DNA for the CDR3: TGTGCCATCAGCATTAATTCAGGGGACTATGGCTACACCTTC. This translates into CAISINSGDYGYTF.